Here is one TCR beta chain with its context. The antigen it binds to is not known. The junction differs from germline at one of its ends, possibly a read error. The record originates from a study of PD-L1 blockade in urothelial cancer (dated by TCRdb to 2016 to 2017). For the wider study: All patients started therapy around 2014 and received atezolizumab 1,200 mg intravenously every 3 weeks. A median of about 150,000 T cells and 83,000 or so unique TCRs was obtained from blood samples, and a median clonality of approximately 0.08 was observed. Roughly ten patients achieved durable clinical benefit and approximately 20 did not. Whole exome sequencing and RNA sequencing of pretreatment tumors were performed alongside TCR sequencing in the same patients. An ECOG performance status of 0 or 1 was recorded for the patients, and 0 to 3 prior chemotherapy regimens had been received by the patients. Pretreatment blood TCR-seq was available for under 35 patients, at least one posttreatment blood collection was obtained for around 25 patients, and tumor TCR-seq was available for around 25 patients. Pretreatment tumor samples, along with matched peripheral blood serially collected before and after atezolizumab treatment, were subjected to TCR sequencing. Blood samples were analyzed at 3 weeks after treatment start (second dose) and at 6 weeks after treatment start. Durable clinical benefit was defined as progression-free survival longer than 6 months, and TCR features were also tested against progression-free and overall survival. An exploratory multi-omic analysis was conducted of the somatic, immune and clinical correlates of response to PD-L1 blockade with atezolizumab in urothelial cancer. About nine tenths of the roughly 30 patients were males with bladder-origin urothelial cancer, and about 65% of the roughly 29 reported a prior smoking history.

A cohort of 25 to 30 patients with locally advanced or metastatic urothelial carcinoma, treated at Memorial Sloan Kettering on a trial protocol, was included. Peripheral blood mononuclear cells were collected from each patient pretreatment and during treatment, giving between 1 and 8 total time points per patient. The Qiagen DNeasy Blood extraction kit was used to purify genomic DNA from total PBMCs and tumor samples. PBMCs were collected pretreatment and during treatment, and were isolated and stored as previously described. General findings and caveats noted by the study authors: Because of the small sample size (n of about 29) and the many exploratory analyses performed, the results are intended to be regarded as hypothesis-generating. A pretreatment peripheral blood TCR clonality below the median was linked to improved progression-free and overall survival. Patients with durable benefit showed greater expansion of tumor-associated TCR clones in peripheral blood 3 weeks after starting treatment (n of about 20, p = 0.022).

Synthetic TCR analog templates were spiked into each PCR so that absolute template abundance could be estimated from read counts. Using the immunoSEQ assay, TCRbeta CDR3 regions were amplified from genomic DNA with bias-controlled V and J gene primers. Sequencing of rearranged TCRbeta segments was performed at approximately 20X coverage. Turning to the authors' computational methods: Clustering was used to correct sequencing errors, and CDR3s were annotated against IMGT so that V, D and J genes could be assigned. Downstream analyses used only productive TCRbeta rearrangements, leaving out any out-of-frame or stop-codon sequences. To compute clonality, Shannon entropy was normalized by the log of the number of unique productive sequences and then subtracted from one. Clones differing between time points or between blood and tumor were identified using Fisher's exact test with Benjamini-Hochberg correction, with an adjusted p below 0.01 applied as the threshold. The immuneACCESS repertoire file appears here via TCRdb, limited to in-frame rearrangements. These files lack a portion of the clones; in checked studies, under half of the deficit traces to unresolved V genes, and the cause of the others is not known. V, J and clone size are taken as reported in that table, and D and trimming were inferred from the DNA itself. This sample comprises 45,000 to 60,000 clones, roughly 87% of them detected only once. The ten largest clones capture 6.5% to 8% of the sample.

The sequencing used PBMCs, collected around atezolizumab (anti-PD-L1) treatment. The sequence was collected from a man between 60 and 75 years old with urothelial cancer.

The CDR3 in this case is CVSSRSGKGGNYGYTF. At the DNA level, the sequence is TGTGTCAGCTCACGATCAGGTAAAGGGGGTAACTATGGCTACACCTTC. This sequence uses TRBV18 and TRBJ1-2, with TRBD1 as a weak D call on 6 bases. The CDR1 and CDR2 encoded by the germline V gene are KGHSH and LQKENI. The CDR3, from cysteine to phenylalanine, totals 16 residues. Only the CDR3 DNA is retained, 48 bases long and in frame from the first base.